A selection of T cell receptor beta chains follows, all from one sample in a study of vaccination effects on CD4 cells after COVID-19. Clones were read by immunoSEQ multiplex PCR, and TCRdb kept only the in-frame ones, dropping some. The profile shows some 46,000 clones, about 80% of them singletons. These receptors' targets are unknown. The sequenced sample was CD4+ T cells from PBMCs cultured without peptide, obtained after COVID-19 vaccination. The source of these receptors is a human donor who had a prior SARS-CoV-2 infection. Each CDR3 is given with its conserved first and last residue. D genes are given only for firm matches. Rows may omit the clone size; those that give it use once, few, many or a size class.

>.|.|TRBJ1-1|TRBV21-1
CASSNTGGGHTEAFF
TGTGCCAGCAGCAACACAGGGGGGGGGCACACTGAAGCTTTCTTT
>.|.|TRBJ1-1|TRBV5-4
CASSPSRGASEAFF
TGTGCCAGCAGCCCCTCTCGGGGGGCCAGTGAAGCTTTCTTT
>.|.|TRBJ2-5|TRBV7-3
CASAVSREETQYF
TGTGCCAGCGCTGTTTCAAGGGAAGAGACCCAGTACTTC
>.|.|TRBJ2-7|TRBV11-2
CASSSVRGRYEQYF
TGTGCCAGCAGCTCCGTACGGGGCAGATACGAGCAGTACTTC
>.|TRBD1|TRBJ1-6|TRBV28
CASLVGQENSPLHF
TGTGCCAGCCTAGTGGGACAGGAGAATTCACCCCTCCACTTT
>.|.|TRBJ2-7|TRBV2
CASSAAGDQFYEQYF
TGTGCCAGCAGTGCAGCAGGAGACCAGTTCTACGAGCAGTACTTC
>few|.|TRBJ2-3|TRBV4-2
CASSRRGGRAGGDTQYF
TGTGCCAGCAGCCGCCGAGGGGGGAGGGCCGGTGGAGATACGCAGTATTTT
>once|.|TRBJ1-1|TRBV12-3/TRBV12-4
CASSFQITEAFF
TGTGCCAGCAGTTTTCAAATCACTGAAGCTTTCTTT
>.|.|TRBJ1-6|TRBV7-2
CASSLAGDSPLHF
TGTGCCAGCAGCTTAGCAGGGGATTCACCCCTCCACTTT
>.|TRBD2|TRBJ2-3|TRBV7-6
CASSSLAGVAWNTQYF
TGTGCCAGCAGCTCACTAGCGGGAGTGGCTTGGAATACGCAGTATTTT
>.|.|TRBJ2-5|TRBV4-3
CASSQGPQGTQYF
TGCGCCAGCAGCCAAGGACCCCAGGGGACCCAGTACTTC
>few|.|TRBJ1-1|TRBV5-1
CASSLLGSRNTEAFF
TGCGCCAGCAGCTTGTTGGGGTCACGGAACACTGAAGCTTTCTTT
>.|.|TRBJ1-2|TRBV4-1
CASSKTPSPYGYTF
TGCGCCAGCAGCAAGACGCCTTCTCCCTATGGCTACACCTTC
>.|.|TRBJ1-2|TRBV5-4
CASRYSTGRGAYGYTF
TGTGCCAGCAGATATAGCACAGGGAGAGGAGCCTATGGCTACACCTTC
>.|.|TRBJ2-7|TRBV11-1
CASSYSGQGYEQYF
TGTGCCAGCAGCTATAGCGGTCAGGGCTACGAGCAGTACTTC
>.|.|TRBJ1-5|TRBV12-2
CASRSYRGSNQPQHF
TGTGCAAGTCGCTCCTATAGGGGCAGCAATCAGCCCCAGCATTTT
>.|TRBD1|TRBJ2-2|TRBV4-1
CASSQPPVGTANTGELFF
TGCGCCAGCAGCCAACCCCCCGTCGGGACAGCGAACACCGGGGAGCTGTTTTTT
>few|TRBD2|TRBJ2-7|TRBV11-1
CASSQGLAGDEQYF
TGTGCCAGCAGCCAGGGACTAGCGGGAGACGAGCAGTACTTC
>.|TRBD2|TRBJ2-5|TRBV5-8
CASSSGLAGGPGTISGTQYF
TGTGCCAGCAGCTCGGGACTAGCGGGGGGGCCCGGTACAATATCTGGGACCCAGTACTTC
>.|.|TRBJ2-3|TRBV15
CATSRLHRTDTQYF
TGTGCCACCAGCAGATTGCACCGCACAGATACGCAGTATTTT
>.|.|TRBJ2-7|TRBV10-3
CAIGGWGEISYEQYF
TGTGCCATCGGGGGTTGGGGGGAGATCTCCTACGAGCAGTACTTC
>.|TRBD2|TRBJ2-1|TRBV29-1
CRVSGIYNEQFF
TGCAGGGTGAGCGGGATTTACAATGAGCAGTTCTTC
>.|TRBD2|TRBJ2-7|TRBV5-1
CASSLEVAGANEQYF
TGCGCCAGCAGCTTGGAGGTAGCGGGAGCAAACGAGCAGTACTTC
>.|.|TRBJ2-5|TRBV11-3
CASSLVWSSETQYF
TGTGCCAGCAGCTTAGTGTGGAGTTCGGAGACCCAGTACTTC
>.|TRBD1|TRBJ1-2|TRBV7-9
CASSSNRGGGYTF
TGTGCCAGCAGCTCTAACAGGGGAGGTGGCTACACCTTC
>.|.|TRBJ2-3|TRBV30
CAWSVGLSTDTQYF
TGTGCCTGGAGTGTGGGGCTCAGCACAGATACGCAGTATTTT
>.|.|TRBJ2-2|TRBV6-6
CASSYSDSGELFF
TGTGCCAGCAGTTACTCTGATTCCGGGGAGCTGTTTTTT
>.|.|TRBJ1-4|TRBV5-1
CASSKGLRDDNEKLFF
TGCGCCAGCAGCAAGGGACTCCGGGACGATAATGAAAAACTGTTTTTT
>.|.|TRBJ1-1|TRBV9
CASSVIERNTEAFF
TGTGCCAGCAGCGTTATTGAACGGAACACTGAAGCTTTCTTT
>.|TRBD1|TRBJ2-7|TRBV5-1
CASSWARDSGTYEQYF
TGCGCCAGCAGCTGGGCCCGGGACAGTGGAACCTACGAGCAGTACTTC
>.|.|TRBJ2-3|TRBV11-2
CASSLQGVGSAGTDTQYF
TGTGCCAGCAGCTTACAAGGGGTGGGATCCGCTGGCACAGATACGCAGTATTTT
>.|.|TRBJ1-4|TRBV19
CASRTSVWTNEKLFF
TGTGCCAGTAGGACATCAGTTTGGACTAATGAAAAACTGTTTTTT
>.|.|TRBJ2-2|TRBV6-5
CASSYSGSDTGELFF
TGTGCCAGCAGTTACTCGGGGTCGGACACCGGGGAGCTGTTTTTT
>.|.|TRBJ1-1|TRBV5-4
CASSLSTMQAWWNMNTEAFF
TGTGCCAGCAGCTTGTCTACGATGCAGGCCTGGTGGAATATGAACACTGAAGCTTTCTTT
>few|.|TRBJ2-7|TRBV19
CASSILAQENYEQYF
TGTGCCAGTAGTATTCTTGCACAGGAAAACTACGAGCAGTACTTC
>.|.|TRBJ2-3|TRBV7-3
CASSLDGNTDTQYF
TGTGCCAGCAGCTTAGACGGGAACACAGATACGCAGTATTTT
>.|.|TRBJ1-2|TRBV7-2
CASSLARQGAHTF
TGTGCCAGCAGCTTAGCTCGCCAGGGTGCCCACACCTTC
>.|TRBD1|TRBJ1-2|TRBV5-1
CASSLVGQGFGYTF
TGCGCCAGCAGCTTGGTGGGACAGGGGTTCGGCTACACCTTC
>.|.|TRBJ1-2|TRBV5-1
CASSLEVYRGYTF
TGCGCCAGCAGCTTGGAGGTCTATAGAGGCTACACCTTC
>few|.|TRBJ2-4|TRBV6-6
CASINPRQRGIQYF
TGTGCCAGCATCAACCCCCGGCAAAGGGGCATTCAGTACTTC
>.|.|TRBJ1-1|TRBV7-2
CASSYGGGRGRDTEAFF
TGTGCCAGCAGCTACGGTGGTGGAAGGGGAAGGGACACTGAAGCTTTCTTT
>.|.|TRBJ1-1|TRBV6-5
CASTFDRRGTEAFF
TGTGCCAGCACCTTTGACAGGCGGGGGACTGAAGCTTTCTTT